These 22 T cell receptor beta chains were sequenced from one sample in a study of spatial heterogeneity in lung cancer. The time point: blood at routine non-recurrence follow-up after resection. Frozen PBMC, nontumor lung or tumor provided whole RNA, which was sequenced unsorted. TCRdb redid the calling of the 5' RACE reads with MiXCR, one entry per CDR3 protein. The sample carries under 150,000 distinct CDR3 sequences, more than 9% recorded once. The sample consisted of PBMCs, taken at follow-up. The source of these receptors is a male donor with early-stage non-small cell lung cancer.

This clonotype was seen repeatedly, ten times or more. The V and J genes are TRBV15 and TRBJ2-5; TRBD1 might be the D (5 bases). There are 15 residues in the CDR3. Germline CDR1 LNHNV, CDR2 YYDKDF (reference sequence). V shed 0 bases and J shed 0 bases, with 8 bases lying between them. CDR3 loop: CATSREDINQETQYF. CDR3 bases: TGTGCCACCAGCAGAGAGGACATAAACCAAGAGACCCAGTACTTC.

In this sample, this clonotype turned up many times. Here the CDR3 reads CAISESNGGTAKNIQYF. The CDR3 DNA sequence: TGTGCCATCAGTGAGTCGAACGGGGGGACAGCCAAAAACATTCAGTACTTC. This rearrangement joins TRBV10-3 to TRBJ2-4, with 7 positions matching TRBD2. The germline V gene has CDR1 ENHRY and CDR2 SYGVKD. V trimming: 0 bases; J trimming: 0 bases; junction bases outside the gene matches: 5. CDR3 length: 17 residues.

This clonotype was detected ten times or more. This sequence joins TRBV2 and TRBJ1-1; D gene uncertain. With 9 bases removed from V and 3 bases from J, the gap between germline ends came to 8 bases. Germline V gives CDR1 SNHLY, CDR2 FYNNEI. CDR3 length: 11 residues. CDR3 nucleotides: TGTGCCAGTTATCTTGACACTGAAGCTTTCTTT. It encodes CASYLDTEAFF.

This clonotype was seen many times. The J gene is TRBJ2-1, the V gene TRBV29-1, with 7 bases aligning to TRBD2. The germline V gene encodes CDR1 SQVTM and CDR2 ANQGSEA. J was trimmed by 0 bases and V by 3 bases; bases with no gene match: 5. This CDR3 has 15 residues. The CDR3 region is CSVDSSGGSYNEQFF. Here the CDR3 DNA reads TGCAGCGTTGATTCTTCGGGGGGCTCCTACAATGAGCAGTTCTTC.

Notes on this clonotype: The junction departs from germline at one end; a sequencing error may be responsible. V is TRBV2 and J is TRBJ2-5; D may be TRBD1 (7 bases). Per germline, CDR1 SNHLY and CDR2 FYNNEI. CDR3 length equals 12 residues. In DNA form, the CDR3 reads TGTGCCGGCAGGGGGACTTCGGAGACCCAGTACTTC. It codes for CAGRGTSETQYF.

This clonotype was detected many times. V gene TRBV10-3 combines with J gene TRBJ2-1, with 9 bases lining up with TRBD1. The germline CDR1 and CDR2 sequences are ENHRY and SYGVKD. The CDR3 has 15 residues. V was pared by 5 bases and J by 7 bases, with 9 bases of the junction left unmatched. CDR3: CAISISGTGRNEQFF. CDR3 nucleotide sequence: TGTGCCATCAGTATATCCGGGACAGGGAGGAATGAGCAGTTCTTC.

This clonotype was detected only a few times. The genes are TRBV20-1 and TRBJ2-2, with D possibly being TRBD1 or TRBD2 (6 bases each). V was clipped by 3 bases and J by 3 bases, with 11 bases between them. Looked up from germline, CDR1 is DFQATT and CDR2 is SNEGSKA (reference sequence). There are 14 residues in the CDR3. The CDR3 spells CSARSGAYTGELFF. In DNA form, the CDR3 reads TGCAGTGCTAGGTCGGGGGCCTACACCGGGGAGCTGTTTTTT.

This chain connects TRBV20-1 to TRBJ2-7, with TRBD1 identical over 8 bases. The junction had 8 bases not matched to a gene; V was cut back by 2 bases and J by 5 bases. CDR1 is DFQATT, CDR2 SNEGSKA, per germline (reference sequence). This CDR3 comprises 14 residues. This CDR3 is CSARNGQGFNEQYF. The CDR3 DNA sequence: TGCAGTGCTAGAAACGGACAGGGATTCAACGAGCAGTACTTC.

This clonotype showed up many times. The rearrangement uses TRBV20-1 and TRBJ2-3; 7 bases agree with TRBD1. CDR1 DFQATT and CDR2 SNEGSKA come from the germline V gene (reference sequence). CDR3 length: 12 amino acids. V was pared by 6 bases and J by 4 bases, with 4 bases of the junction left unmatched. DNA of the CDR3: TGCAGTGCAGGGGACAGCCCAGATACGCAGTATTTT. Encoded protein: CSAGDSPDTQYF.

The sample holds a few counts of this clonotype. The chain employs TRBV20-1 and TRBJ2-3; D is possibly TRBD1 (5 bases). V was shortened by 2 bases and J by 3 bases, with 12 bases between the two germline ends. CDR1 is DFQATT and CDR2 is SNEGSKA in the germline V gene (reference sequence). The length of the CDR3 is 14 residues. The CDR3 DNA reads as TGCAGTGCTAGATCAGGGATTCAAACAGATACGCAGTATTTT. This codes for CSARSGIQTDTQYF.

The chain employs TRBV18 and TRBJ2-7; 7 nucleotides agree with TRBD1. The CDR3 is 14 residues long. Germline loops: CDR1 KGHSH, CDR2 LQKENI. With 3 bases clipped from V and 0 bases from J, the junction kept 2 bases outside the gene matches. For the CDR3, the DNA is TGTGCCAGCTCACCGGACAGGAGCTCCTACGAGCAGTACTTC. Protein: CASSPDRSSYEQYF.

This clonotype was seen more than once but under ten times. The DNA of the CDR3 is TGTGCCAGCAGTCCCCAGGTCGTTTTTAAAGATACGCAGTATTTT. This codes for CASSPQVVFKDTQYF. V gene TRBV7-9 combines with J gene TRBJ2-3; no firm D call. Germline CDR1 SEHNR, CDR2 FQNEAQ (reference sequence). CDR3 length: 15 amino acids. Deletions cut 6 bases from V and 5 bases from J, with 18 bases between.

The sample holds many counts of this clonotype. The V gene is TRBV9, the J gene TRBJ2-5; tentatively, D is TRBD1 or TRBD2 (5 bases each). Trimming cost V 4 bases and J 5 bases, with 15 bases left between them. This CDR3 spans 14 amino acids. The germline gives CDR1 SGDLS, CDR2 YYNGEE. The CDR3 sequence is CASSSGAGLETQYF. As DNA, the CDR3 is TGTGCCAGCAGCTCCGGGGCCGGTCTGGAGACCCAGTACTTC. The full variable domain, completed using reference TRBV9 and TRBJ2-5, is DSGVTQTPKHLITATGQRVTLRCSPRSGDLSVYWYQQSLDQGLQFLIQYYNGEERAKGNILERFSAQQFPDLHSELNLSSLELGDSALYFCASSSGAGLETQYFGPGTRLLVL.

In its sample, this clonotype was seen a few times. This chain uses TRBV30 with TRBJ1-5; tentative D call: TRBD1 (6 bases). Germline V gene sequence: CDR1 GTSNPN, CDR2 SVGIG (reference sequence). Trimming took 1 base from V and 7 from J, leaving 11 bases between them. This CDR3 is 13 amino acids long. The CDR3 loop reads CAWSEGVEQPQHF. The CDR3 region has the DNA TGTGCCTGGAGTGAGGGGGTAGAACAGCCCCAGCATTTT.

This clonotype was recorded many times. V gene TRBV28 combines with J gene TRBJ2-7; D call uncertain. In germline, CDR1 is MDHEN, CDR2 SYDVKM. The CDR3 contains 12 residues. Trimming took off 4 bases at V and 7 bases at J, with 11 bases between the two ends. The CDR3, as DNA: TGTGCCAGCAGTTCATCCAGGCGGGAGCAGTACTTC. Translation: CASSSSRREQYF.

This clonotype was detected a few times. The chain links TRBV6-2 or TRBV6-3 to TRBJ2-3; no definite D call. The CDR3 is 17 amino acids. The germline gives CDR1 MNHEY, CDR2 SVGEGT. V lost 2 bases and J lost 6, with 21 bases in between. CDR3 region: CASSYVRPTEFSDTQYF. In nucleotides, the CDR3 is TGTGCCAGCAGTTACGTCAGGCCGACGGAGTTCTCGGATACGCAGTATTTT.

CDR3 protein: CASSQDLNYGYTF. CDR3 bases: TGTGCCAGCAGCCAAGATCTTAACTATGGCTACACCTTC. V usage is TRBV3-1 and J usage is TRBJ1-2; D unresolved. The length of the CDR3 is 13 residues. The V gene lost 0 bases and the J gene lost 1 base, with 3 bases spanning the gap. The germline CDR1 and CDR2 sequences are LGHDT and YNNKEL (reference sequence).

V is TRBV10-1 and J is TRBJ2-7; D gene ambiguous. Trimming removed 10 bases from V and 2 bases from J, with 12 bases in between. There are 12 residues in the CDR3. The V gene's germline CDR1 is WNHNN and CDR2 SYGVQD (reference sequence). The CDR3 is CATPGRTYEQYF. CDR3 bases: TGCGCCACCCCCGGTCGAACCTACGAGCAGTACTTC.

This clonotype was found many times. CDR3 sequence reads: CATSSDGSYEQYF. The CDR3 DNA follows: TGTGCCACCAGTTCTGACGGATCCTACGAGCAGTACTTC. This chain joins TRBV24-1 and TRBJ2-7; D not resolved. From germline, CDR1 is KGHDR and CDR2 SFDVKD. V was trimmed by 6 bases and J by 1 base, leaving 9 bases between them. This CDR3 spans 13 amino acids.

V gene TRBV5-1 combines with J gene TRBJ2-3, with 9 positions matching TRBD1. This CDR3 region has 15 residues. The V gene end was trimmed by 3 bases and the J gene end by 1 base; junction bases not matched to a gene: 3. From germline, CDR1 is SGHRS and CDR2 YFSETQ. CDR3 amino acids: CASSWTGDGTDTQYF. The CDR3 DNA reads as TGCGCCAGCAGCTGGACAGGGGACGGCACAGATACGCAGTATTTT.

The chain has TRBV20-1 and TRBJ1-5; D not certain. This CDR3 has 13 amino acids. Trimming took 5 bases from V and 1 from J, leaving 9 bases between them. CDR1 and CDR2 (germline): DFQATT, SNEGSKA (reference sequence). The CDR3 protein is CSAVGRSNQPQHF. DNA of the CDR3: TGCAGTGCTGTCGGCCGCAGCAATCAGCCCCAGCATTTT.

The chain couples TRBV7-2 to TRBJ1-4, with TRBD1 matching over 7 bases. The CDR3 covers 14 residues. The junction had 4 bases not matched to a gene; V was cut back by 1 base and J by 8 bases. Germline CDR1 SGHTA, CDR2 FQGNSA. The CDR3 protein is CASSLDRGSEKLFF. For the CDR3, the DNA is TGTGCCAGCAGCTTAGACAGGGGTAGCGAAAAACTGTTTTTT. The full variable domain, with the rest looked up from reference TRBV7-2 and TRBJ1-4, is GAGVSQSPSNKVTEKGKDVELRCDPISGHTALYWYRQSLGQGLEFLIYFQGNSAPDKSGLPSDRFSAERTGGSVSTLTIQRTQQEDSAVYLCASSLDRGSEKLFFGSGTQLSVL.